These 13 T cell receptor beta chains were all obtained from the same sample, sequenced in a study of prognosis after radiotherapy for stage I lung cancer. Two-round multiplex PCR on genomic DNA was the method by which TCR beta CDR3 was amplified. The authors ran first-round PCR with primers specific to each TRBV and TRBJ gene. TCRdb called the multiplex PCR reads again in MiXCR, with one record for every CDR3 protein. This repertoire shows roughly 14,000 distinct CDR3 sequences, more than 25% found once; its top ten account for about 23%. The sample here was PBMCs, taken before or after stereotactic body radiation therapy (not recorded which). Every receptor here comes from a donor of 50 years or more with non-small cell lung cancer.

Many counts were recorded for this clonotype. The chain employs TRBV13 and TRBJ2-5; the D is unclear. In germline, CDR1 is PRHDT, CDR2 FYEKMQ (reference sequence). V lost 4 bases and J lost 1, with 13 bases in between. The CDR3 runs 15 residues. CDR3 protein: CASSSPARSQETQYF. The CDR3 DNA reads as TGTGCCAGCAGCTCACCAGCCCGATCCCAAGAGACCCAGTACTTC.

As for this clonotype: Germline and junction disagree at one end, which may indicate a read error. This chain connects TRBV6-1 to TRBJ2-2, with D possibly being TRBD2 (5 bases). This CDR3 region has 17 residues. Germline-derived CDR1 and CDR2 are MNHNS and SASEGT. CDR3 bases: TGTACCAGCAGTGAAGCGCCGGGGTCTCGCAGCGACGGGGAGCTGTTTTTT. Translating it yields CTSSEAPGSRSDGELFF.

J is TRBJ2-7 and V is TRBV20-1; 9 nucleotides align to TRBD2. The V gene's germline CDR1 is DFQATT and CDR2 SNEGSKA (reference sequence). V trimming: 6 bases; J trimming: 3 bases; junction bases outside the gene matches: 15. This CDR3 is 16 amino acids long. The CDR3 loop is CSARGLALLNGYEQYF. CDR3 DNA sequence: TGCAGTGCCCGTGGACTAGCGTTACTTAATGGCTACGAGCAGTACTTC.

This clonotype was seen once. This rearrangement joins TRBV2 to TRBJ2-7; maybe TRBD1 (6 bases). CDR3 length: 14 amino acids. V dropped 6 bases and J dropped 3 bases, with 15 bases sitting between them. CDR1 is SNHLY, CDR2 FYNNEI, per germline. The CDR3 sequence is CASSGDINIYEQYF. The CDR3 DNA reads TGTGCCAGCAGCGGGGACATTAATATCTACGAGCAGTACTTC.

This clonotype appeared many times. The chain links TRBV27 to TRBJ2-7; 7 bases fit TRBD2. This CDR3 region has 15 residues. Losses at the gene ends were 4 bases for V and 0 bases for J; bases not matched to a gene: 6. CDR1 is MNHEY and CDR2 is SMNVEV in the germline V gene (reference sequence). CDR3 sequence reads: CASSSLGEGSYEQYF. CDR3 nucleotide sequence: TGTGCCAGCAGTTCGTTGGGGGAGGGCTCCTACGAGCAGTACTTC.

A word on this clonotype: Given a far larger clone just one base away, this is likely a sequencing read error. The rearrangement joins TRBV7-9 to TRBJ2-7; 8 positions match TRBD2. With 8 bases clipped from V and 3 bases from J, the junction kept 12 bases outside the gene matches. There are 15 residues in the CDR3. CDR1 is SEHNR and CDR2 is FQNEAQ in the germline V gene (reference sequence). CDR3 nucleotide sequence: TGTGCCAGCGGCACACGGGAGGGCGGACTCTACGAGCAGTACTTC. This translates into CASGTREGGLYEQYF.

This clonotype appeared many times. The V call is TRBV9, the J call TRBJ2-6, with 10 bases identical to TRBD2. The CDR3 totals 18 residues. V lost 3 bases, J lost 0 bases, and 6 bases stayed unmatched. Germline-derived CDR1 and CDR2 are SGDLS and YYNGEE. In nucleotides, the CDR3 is TGTGCCAGCAGCGCAGGACTAGCGGTGCTCTCTGGGGCCAACGTCCTGACTTTC. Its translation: CASSAGLAVLSGANVLTF.

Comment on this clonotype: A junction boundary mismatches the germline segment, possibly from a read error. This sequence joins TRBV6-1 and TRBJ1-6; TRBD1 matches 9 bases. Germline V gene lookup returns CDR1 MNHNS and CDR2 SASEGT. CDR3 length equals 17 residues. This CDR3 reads CASTNVPGQGSRSPLHF. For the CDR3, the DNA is TGTGCCAGCACCAACGTTCCGGGACAGGGTAGTCGTTCACCCCTCCACTTC.

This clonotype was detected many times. This CDR3 reads CASSASANTGELFF. The CDR3 region has the DNA TGTGCCAGCAGTGCGTCGGCGAACACCGGGGAGCTGTTTTTT. The chain employs TRBV28 and TRBJ2-2; D unresolved. In germline, CDR1 is MDHEN, CDR2 SYDVKM. Between the trimmed V and J ends, which lost 5 bases and 0 bases, there was a span of 7 bases. The CDR3 is 14 amino acids. Complete variable domain (other parts from reference TRBV28 and TRBJ2-2): DVKVTQSSRYLVKRTGEKVFLECVQDMDHENMFWYRQDPGLGLRLIYFSYDVKMKEKGDIPEGYSVSREKKERFSLILESASTNQTSMYLCASSASANTGELFFGEGSRLTVL.

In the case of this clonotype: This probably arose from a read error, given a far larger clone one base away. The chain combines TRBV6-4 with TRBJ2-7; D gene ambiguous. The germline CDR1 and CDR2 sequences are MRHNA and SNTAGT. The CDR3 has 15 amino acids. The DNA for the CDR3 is TGTGCCAGCAGTTACTCGCCGGAGAACACCTACGAGCAGTACTTC. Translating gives CASSYSPENTYEQYF.

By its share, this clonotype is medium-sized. CDR3 sequence: CASSLGSGRVNEQFF. CDR3 coding DNA: TGTGCCAGCAGCTTAGGTAGCGGGAGGGTCAATGAGCAGTTCTTC. The chain is built from TRBV7-2 and TRBJ2-1, with TRBD2 matching 11 bases. Germline values: CDR1 SGHTA, CDR2 FQGNSA. The CDR3 runs 15 residues. V lost 1 base and J lost 6; bases outside the gene matches: 2.

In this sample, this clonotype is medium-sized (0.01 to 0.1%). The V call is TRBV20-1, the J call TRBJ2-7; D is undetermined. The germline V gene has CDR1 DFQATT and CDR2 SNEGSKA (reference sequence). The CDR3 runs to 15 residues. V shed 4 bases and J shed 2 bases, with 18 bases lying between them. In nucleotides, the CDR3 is TGCAGTGCTACCAGGCCGGGTCCTCGGCCCTACGAGCAGTACTTC. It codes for CSATRPGPRPYEQYF.

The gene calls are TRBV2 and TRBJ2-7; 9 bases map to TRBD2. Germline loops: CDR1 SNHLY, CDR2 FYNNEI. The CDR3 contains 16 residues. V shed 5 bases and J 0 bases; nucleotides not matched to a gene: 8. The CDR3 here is CASSTLGLASSYEQYF. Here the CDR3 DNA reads TGTGCCAGCAGTACACTAGGACTAGCGAGCTCCTACGAGCAGTACTTC.